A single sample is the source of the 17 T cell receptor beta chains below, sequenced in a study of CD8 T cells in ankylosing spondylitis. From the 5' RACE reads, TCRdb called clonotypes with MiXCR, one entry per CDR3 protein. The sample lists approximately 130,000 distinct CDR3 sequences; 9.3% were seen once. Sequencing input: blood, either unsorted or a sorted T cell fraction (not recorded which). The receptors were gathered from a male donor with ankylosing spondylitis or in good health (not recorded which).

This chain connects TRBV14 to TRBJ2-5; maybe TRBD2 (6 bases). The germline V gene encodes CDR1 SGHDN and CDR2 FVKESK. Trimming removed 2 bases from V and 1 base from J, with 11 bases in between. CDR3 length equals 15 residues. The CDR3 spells CASSQLAGLQETQYF. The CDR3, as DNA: TGTGCCAGCAGCCAATTGGCGGGACTCCAAGAGACCCAGTACTTC.

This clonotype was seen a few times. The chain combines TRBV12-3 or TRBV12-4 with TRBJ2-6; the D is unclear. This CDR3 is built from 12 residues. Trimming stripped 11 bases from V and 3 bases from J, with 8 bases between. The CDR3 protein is CAVRRGANVLTF. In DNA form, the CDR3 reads TGTGCCGTCCGGCGTGGGGCCAACGTCCTGACTTTC.

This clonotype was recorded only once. The CDR3 DNA reads as TGTGCCAGCAGCCCAAGGACTACCCCCAATGAGCAGTTCTTC. It translates to CASSPRTTPNEQFF. The genes are TRBV9 and TRBJ2-1, with a possible D match to TRBD2 (6 bases). Trimming shortened V by 4 bases and J by 6 bases, and 14 bases separated the two germline ends. Germline-derived CDR1 and CDR2 are SGDLS and YYNGEE. This CDR3 spans 14 amino acids.

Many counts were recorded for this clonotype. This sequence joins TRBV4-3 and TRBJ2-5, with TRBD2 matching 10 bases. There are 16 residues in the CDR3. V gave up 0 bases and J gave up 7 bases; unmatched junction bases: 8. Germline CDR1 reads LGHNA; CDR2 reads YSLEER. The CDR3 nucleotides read TGCGCCAGCAGCCAAGATTTTACTAGCGGGATCGCGACCCAGTACTTC. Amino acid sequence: CASSQDFTSGIATQYF.

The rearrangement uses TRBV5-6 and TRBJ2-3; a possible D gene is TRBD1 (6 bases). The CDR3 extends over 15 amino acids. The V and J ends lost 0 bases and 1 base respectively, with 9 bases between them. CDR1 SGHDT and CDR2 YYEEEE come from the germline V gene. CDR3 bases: TGTGCCAGCAGCTTGGACAGGGTCGGCACAGATACGCAGTATTTT. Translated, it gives CASSLDRVGTDTQYF.

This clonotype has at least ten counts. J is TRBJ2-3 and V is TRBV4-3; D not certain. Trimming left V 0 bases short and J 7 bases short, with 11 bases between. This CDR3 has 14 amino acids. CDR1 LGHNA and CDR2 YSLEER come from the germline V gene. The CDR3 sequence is CASSQEEPLHTQYF. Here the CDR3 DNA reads TGCGCCAGCAGCCAAGAGGAGCCACTCCATACGCAGTATTTT.

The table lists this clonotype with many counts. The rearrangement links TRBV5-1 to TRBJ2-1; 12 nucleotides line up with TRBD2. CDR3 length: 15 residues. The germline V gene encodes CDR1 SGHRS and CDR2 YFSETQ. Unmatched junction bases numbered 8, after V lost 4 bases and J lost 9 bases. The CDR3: CASSKTGTSGPEQFF. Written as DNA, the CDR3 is TGCGCCAGCAGCAAAACCGGGACTAGCGGGCCTGAGCAGTTCTTC. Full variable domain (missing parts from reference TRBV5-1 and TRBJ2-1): KAGVTQTPRYLIKTRGQQVTLSCSPISGHRSVSWYQQTPGQGLQFLFEYFSETQRNKGNFPGRFSGRQFSNSRSEMNVSTLELGDSALYLCASSKTGTSGPEQFFGPGTRLTVL.

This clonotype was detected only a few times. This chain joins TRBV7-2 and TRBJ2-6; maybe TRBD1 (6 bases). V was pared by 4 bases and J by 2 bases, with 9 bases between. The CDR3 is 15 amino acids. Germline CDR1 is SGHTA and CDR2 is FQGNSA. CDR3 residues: CASSSRGPGANVLTF. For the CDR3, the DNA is TGTGCCAGCAGCTCCAGGGGACCTGGGGCCAACGTCCTGACTTTC.

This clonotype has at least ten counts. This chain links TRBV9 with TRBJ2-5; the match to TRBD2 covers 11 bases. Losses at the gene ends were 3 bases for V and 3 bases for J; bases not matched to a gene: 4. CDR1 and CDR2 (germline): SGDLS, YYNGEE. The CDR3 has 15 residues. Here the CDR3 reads CASSAGTSGEETQYF. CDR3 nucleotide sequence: TGTGCCAGCAGCGCCGGGACTAGCGGAGAAGAGACCCAGTACTTC. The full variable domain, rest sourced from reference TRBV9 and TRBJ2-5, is DSGVTQTPKHLITATGQRVTLRCSPRSGDLSVYWYQQSLDQGLQFLIQYYNGEERAKGNILERFSAQQFPDLHSELNLSSLELGDSALYFCASSAGTSGEETQYFGPGTRLLVL.

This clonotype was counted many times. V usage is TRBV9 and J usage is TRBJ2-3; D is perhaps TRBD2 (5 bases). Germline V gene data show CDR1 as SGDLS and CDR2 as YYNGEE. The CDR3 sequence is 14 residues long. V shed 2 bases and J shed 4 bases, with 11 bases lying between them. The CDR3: CASSVLEGPDTQYF. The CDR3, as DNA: TGTGCCAGCAGCGTCCTTGAGGGCCCAGATACGCAGTATTTT. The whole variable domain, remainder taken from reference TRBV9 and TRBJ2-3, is DSGVTQTPKHLITATGQRVTLRCSPRSGDLSVYWYQQSLDQGLQFLIQYYNGEERAKGNILERFSAQQFPDLHSELNLSSLELGDSALYFCASSVLEGPDTQYFGPGTRLTVL.

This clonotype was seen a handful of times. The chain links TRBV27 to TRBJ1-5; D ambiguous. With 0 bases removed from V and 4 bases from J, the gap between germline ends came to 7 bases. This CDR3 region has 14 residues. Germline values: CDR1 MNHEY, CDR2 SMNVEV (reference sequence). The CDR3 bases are TGTGCCAGCAGTTTATCGAACGGGAATCAGCCCCAGCATTTT. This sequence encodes CASSLSNGNQPQHF.

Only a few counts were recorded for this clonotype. The CDR3 is CASSSGGFTGELFF. The CDR3 nucleotides read TGTGCCAGCAGCTCCGGTGGGTTCACCGGGGAGCTGTTTTTT. J is TRBJ2-2 and V is TRBV4-2; D is ambiguous. Germline V gene sequence: CDR1 LGHNA, CDR2 YNFKEQ. This CDR3 spans 14 amino acids. Trimming removed 5 bases at V and 4 bases at J, with 11 bases between.

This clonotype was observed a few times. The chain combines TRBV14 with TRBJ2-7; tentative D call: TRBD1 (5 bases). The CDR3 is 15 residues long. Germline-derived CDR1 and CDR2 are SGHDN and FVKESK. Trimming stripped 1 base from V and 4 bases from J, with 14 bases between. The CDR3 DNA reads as TGTGCCAGCAGCCAAGTTGGTTCAGGGAATTACGAGCAGTACTTC. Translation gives CASSQVGSGNYEQYF.

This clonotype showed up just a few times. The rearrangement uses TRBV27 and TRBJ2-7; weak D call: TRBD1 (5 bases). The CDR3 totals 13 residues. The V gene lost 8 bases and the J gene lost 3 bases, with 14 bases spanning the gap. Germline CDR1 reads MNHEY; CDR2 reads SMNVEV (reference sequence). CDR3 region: CASSVAGHYEQYF. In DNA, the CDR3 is TGTGCCAGCTCCGTGGCAGGGCACTACGAGCAGTACTTC.

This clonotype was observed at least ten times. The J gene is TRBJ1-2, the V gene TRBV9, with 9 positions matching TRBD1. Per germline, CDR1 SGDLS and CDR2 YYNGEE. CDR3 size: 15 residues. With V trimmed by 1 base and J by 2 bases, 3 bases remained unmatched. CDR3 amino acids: CASSVTGGWNYGYTF. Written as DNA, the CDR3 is TGTGCCAGCAGCGTAACAGGGGGCTGGAACTATGGCTACACCTTC.

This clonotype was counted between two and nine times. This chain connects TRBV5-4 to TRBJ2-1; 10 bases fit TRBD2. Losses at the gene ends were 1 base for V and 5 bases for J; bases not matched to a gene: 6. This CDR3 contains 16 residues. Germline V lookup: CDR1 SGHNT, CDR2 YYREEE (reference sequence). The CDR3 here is CASSLSLLAGNNEQFF. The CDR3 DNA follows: TGTGCCAGCAGCTTGAGCCTACTAGCGGGAAACAATGAGCAGTTCTTC.

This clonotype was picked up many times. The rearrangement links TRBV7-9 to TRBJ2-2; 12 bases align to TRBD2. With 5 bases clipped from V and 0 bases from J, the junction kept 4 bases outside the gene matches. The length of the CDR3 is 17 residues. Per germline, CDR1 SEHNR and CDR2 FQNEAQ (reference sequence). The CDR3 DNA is TGTGCCAGCAGCCTAGGACTAGCGGGGACGAACACCGGGGAGCTGTTTTTT. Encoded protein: CASSLGLAGTNTGELFF. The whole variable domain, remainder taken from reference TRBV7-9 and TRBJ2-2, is DTGVSQNPRHKITKRGQNVTFRCDPISEHNRLYWYRQTLGQGPEFLTYFQNEAQLEKSRLLSDRFSAERPKGSFSTLEIQRTEQGDSAMYLCASSLGLAGTNTGELFFGEGSRLTVL.